This T cell receptor (beta chain) originates from a study of T cell repertoires in cytomegalovirus infection (dated by TCRdb to about 2019). General notes on the study: Donor HLA type was relevant to the analysis, as public TCR beta signatures indicated carriage of CMV infection together with the matching HLA type. Beyond this particular receptor, the publication reports: Cumulative frequency of public TCR beta family members discriminated carriers of CMV infection plus the relevant HLA type in this cohort and an independent approximately 370-donor cohort. The ex vivo response was dominated by HLA-C-restricted CMV-specific TCR beta clonotypes, which also provided the single most frequent clonotype in two of eight donors.

V is pared back by 4 bases and J by 7 bases, with 26 bases lying between the germline termini. The CDR3 covers 17 residues, taking in both the cysteine and the phenylalanine. Of the read, only the CDR3 DNA is kept; its 51 bases are in frame from base 1. Via the germline V gene, CDR1 is SQVTM and CDR2 ANQGSEA. This sample was sequenced with an Illumina HiSeq 1500. TCRdb reanalyzed the raw reads on its own, using fastp at Q25 for trimming and MiXCR for clone calling, and kept in-frame beta chains. CDR3 protein duplicates are merged, each entry listing the most common genes and DNA. This sample has roughly 280,000 distinct CDR3 sequences in its table, and approximately 13% of those were observed once. Roughly 9.7% of the sample comes from the top ten. To note about this clonotype: There is no known antigen for this receptor. The input lacks base qualities; no much larger clone sits a single base away.

The receptor's source is a human donor in good health (CMV status not recorded). Some clones in this sample may be carry-over from other donors' samples. Sequencing input: PBMCs. This sequence uses TRBV29-1 and TRBJ2-1, with a tentative D call of TRBD1 or TRBD2, each matching 5 bases. The CDR3 corresponds to CSVAEEDSTVEGNEQFF. The DNA sequence reads TGCAGCGTTGCGGAGGAGGACTCCACCGTAGAGGGGAATGAGCAGTTCTTC.